Presented here are 29 T cell receptor beta chains from one specimen sequenced in a study of PD-1 blockade in classical Hodgkin lymphoma. Assay: immunoSEQ multiplex PCR; the TCRdb copy retains only in-frame clones and omits some. The sample records under 60,000 clones, around two thirds being singletons. All patients relapsed after autologous stem cell transplantation, and brentuximab vedotin exposure varied. This sample comprised peripheral blood mononuclear cells (PBMCs), obtained before the second cycle of nivolumab. Receptor source: a human donor with classical Hodgkin lymphoma.

The gene calls are TRBV25-1 and TRBJ1-1; possible D gene TRBD1, 5 bases. The CDR3 loop spans 13 amino acids. CDR1 and CDR2 (germline): MGHDK, SYGVNS. The V and J ends lost 6 bases and 5 bases respectively, with 13 bases between them. The CDR3: CASSGQGRTEAFF. For the CDR3, the DNA is TGTGCCAGCAGCGGACAAGGGAGGACTGAAGCTTTCTTT.

This clone was seen just once. The CDR3 sequence is CASSLGDRAVGELFF. The CDR3 DNA sequence: TGTGCCAGCAGTTTAGGGGACAGGGCCGTCGGGGAGCTGTTTTTT. The chain has TRBV28 and TRBJ2-2, with 9 bases aligning to TRBD1. The CDR3 runs to 15 residues. Germline V gene lookup returns CDR1 MDHEN and CDR2 SYDVKM. The ends lost 2 bases at V and 7 bases at J; junction bases unmatched: 5.

The chain recombines TRBV14 with TRBJ1-1; no clear D. Germline values: CDR1 SGHDN, CDR2 FVKESK. This CDR3 has 14 amino acids. V lost 1 base, J lost 4 bases, and 10 bases lay in between. CDR3 sequence (DNA): TGTGCCAGCAGCCAAGTTGAAGGTAGCACTGAAGCTTTCTTT. Translated, it gives CASSQVEGSTEAFF.

V is TRBV7-9 and J is TRBJ1-2; no reliable D call. CDR1 is SEHNR, CDR2 FQNEAQ, per germline (reference sequence). The CDR3 length is 14 residues. V shed 2 bases and J shed 4 bases, with 11 bases lying between them. The CDR3 reads CASSLSGFPYGYTF. For the CDR3, the DNA is TGTGCCAGCAGCTTATCGGGGTTTCCCTATGGCTACACCTTC. The full variable domain, its missing parts supplied by reference TRBV7-9 and TRBJ1-2, is DTGVSQNPRHKITKRGQNVTFRCDPISEHNRLYWYRQTLGQGPEFLTYFQNEAQLEKSRLLSDRFSAERPKGSFSTLEIQRTEQGDSAMYLCASSLSGFPYGYTFGSGTRLTVV.

As regards this clone: This CDR3 fails to terminate in the conserved phenylalanine or tryptophan, so it likely reflects a read error. Because the CDR3's place on the DNA is in doubt, the DNA is left out and the CDR3 is given as listed by TCRdb. This chain joins TRBV6-1 and TRBJ1-2; the table gives TRBD1 as D, unverified against the DNA. Per the germline V gene, CDR1 is MNHNS and CDR2 is SASEGT. With termini counted, the CDR3 has 11 amino acids. CDR3 loop: CASSETTIASI.

DNA of the CDR3: TGTGCCTGGAGTGGGGGACGGACTAGCAATCAGCCCCAGCATTTT. Translated: CAWSGGRTSNQPQHF. This chain links TRBV30 with TRBJ1-5, with D possibly matching TRBD1 (5 bases). V was shortened by 1 base and J by 0 bases, with 10 bases between the two germline ends. There are 15 residues in the CDR3. The germline gives CDR1 GTSNPN, CDR2 SVGIG (reference sequence).

V usage is TRBV28 and J usage is TRBJ1-5; TRBD1 might be the D (6 bases). Trimming removed 7 bases at V and 0 bases at J, with 16 bases between. This CDR3 has 16 amino acids. Germline assignment: CDR1 MDHEN and CDR2 SYDVKM. CDR3 in amino acids: CASMRGDHYSNQPQHF. The CDR3 nucleotides read TGTGCCAGCATGAGGGGGGACCATTATAGCAATCAGCCCCAGCATTTT.

The chain couples TRBV11-1 to TRBJ2-7; D remains unclear. The V and J ends lost 3 bases and 2 bases respectively, with 14 bases between them. Germline assignment: CDR1 SGHAT and CDR2 FQDESV (reference sequence). There are 15 residues in the CDR3. CDR3 nucleotides: TGTGCCAGCAGCTTCCCTCTGGACGGACCCTACGAGCAGTACTTC. Its translation: CASSFPLDGPYEQYF.

This sequence joins TRBV6-5 and TRBJ1-2; possible D gene TRBD1, 6 bases. Per the germline V gene, CDR1 is MNHEY and CDR2 is SVGAGI. This CDR3 region has 12 residues. The V end was cut by 8 bases, the J end by 2 bases, with 9 bases between. CDR3 region: CASRTVNYGYTF. Written as DNA, the CDR3 is TGTGCCAGCCGGACAGTAAACTATGGCTACACCTTC.

The rearrangement links TRBV6-9 to TRBJ2-3; no definite D call. Germline assignment: CDR1 MNHGY and CDR2 SVAAGI. The V and J ends lost 0 bases and 3 bases respectively, with 7 bases between them. This CDR3 comprises 14 residues. The chain's CDR3 is CASSYSRPTDTQYF. In DNA form, the CDR3 reads TGTGCCAGCAGTTATTCTCGCCCAACAGATACGCAGTATTTT.

The rearrangement joins TRBV12-5 to TRBJ2-1; 9 bases match TRBD2. The ends lost 0 bases at V and 8 bases at J; junction bases unmatched: 8. Germline CDR1 LGHNT, CDR2 FRNRAP. The CDR3 covers 16 residues. CDR3 amino acids: CASGLVVAGDIHEQFF. The CDR3, as DNA: TGTGCTAGTGGTTTGGTAGTAGCGGGAGATATACATGAGCAGTTCTTC.

A word on this clone: The sample has other DNA sequences that encode this CDR3 too. This chain connects TRBV4-1 to TRBJ1-1, with 9 nucleotides matching TRBD1. The CDR3 runs 16 residues. Germline values: CDR1 MGHRA, CDR2 YSYEKL. V was pared by 6 bases and J by 0 bases, with 8 bases of the junction left unmatched. The CDR3 is CASSLGQGTMNTEAFF. The CDR3 DNA is TGCGCCAGCAGTCTAGGACAGGGGACTATGAACACTGAAGCTTTCTTT.

This clone was seen a single time. The gene calls are TRBV9 and TRBJ2-1, with D possibly being TRBD2 (6 bases). The CDR3 sequence is 15 residues long. Between the trimmed V and J ends, which lost 2 bases and 1 base, there was a span of 10 bases. CDR1 and CDR2 from the germline V gene are SGDLS and YYNGEE. CDR3 bases: TGTGCCAGCAGCGTGGGGGGTAGGTCCTACAATGAGCAGTTCTTC. This encodes CASSVGGRSYNEQFF.

The V and J genes are TRBV2 and TRBJ1-4; tentatively, D is TRBD1 (5 bases). CDR1 and CDR2 from the germline V gene are SNHLY and FYNNEI. The length of the CDR3 is 13 residues. The ends were cut back, 5 bases at V and 10 bases at J, with 14 bases in the middle. Written as DNA, the CDR3 is TGTGCCAGCAGTCCAGGGACCGGGTTAAAACTGTTTTTT. This translates into CASSPGTGLKLFF.

This chain links TRBV7-6 with TRBJ1-5; weak D call: TRBD1 (5 bases). This CDR3 spans 17 amino acids. Germline CDR1 SGHVS, CDR2 FNYEAQ. Trimming removed 6 bases at V and 5 bases at J, with 23 bases between. This chain's CDR3 is CASSSGPGSGIDQPQHF. The DNA of the CDR3 is TGTGCCAGCAGTTCTGGCCCAGGGTCTGGTATCGATCAGCCCCAGCATTTT.

This clone is labeled as medium-sized. The chain employs TRBV28 and TRBJ1-5; 7 bases fit TRBD1. The germline V gene has CDR1 MDHEN and CDR2 SYDVKM. The CDR3 has 13 residues. Losses at the gene ends were 8 bases for V and 7 bases for J; bases not matched to a gene: 8. CDR3 nucleotides: TGTGCCAGCCAGAAGGGGGCCGAACAGCCCCAGCATTTT. Its protein product is CASQKGAEQPQHF.

As DNA, the CDR3 is TGTGCCAGCAGTCCTTCACTAGCCAAAAACATTCAGTACTTC. Translated: CASSPSLAKNIQYF. The rearrangement uses TRBV7-9 and TRBJ2-4; D not resolved. Between the trimmed V and J ends, which lost 6 bases and 0 bases, there was a span of 9 bases. This CDR3 has 14 residues. CDR1 is SEHNR, CDR2 FQNEAQ, per germline (reference sequence).

The chain carries TRBV7-6 and TRBJ2-3, with TRBD2 matching over 7 bases. The CDR3 has 16 amino acids. Per germline, CDR1 SGHVS and CDR2 FNYEAQ. V lost 3 bases and J lost 4; bases outside the gene matches: 10. The CDR3 loop reads CASSFTWRETADTQYF. CDR3 DNA: TGTGCCAGCAGCTTCACTTGGCGGGAGACCGCAGATACGCAGTATTTT.

The genes are TRBV10-3 and TRBJ1-3; TRBD1 aligns across 7 bases. CDR3 length equals 12 residues. The junction had 4 bases not matched to a gene; V was cut back by 8 bases and J by 6 bases. Germline V gene lookup returns CDR1 ENHRY and CDR2 SYGVKD. This CDR3 is CAIRQGPNTIYF. For the CDR3, the DNA is TGTGCCATCCGACAGGGACCAAACACCATATATTTT.

V and J are TRBV27 and TRBJ2-5; 9 positions agree with TRBD2. Gene TRBJ2-7 matches the end of the DNA better, so the J call may be wrong. CDR3 length: 14 residues. Germline loops: CDR1 MNHEY, CDR2 SMNVEV (reference sequence). CDR3 DNA sequence: TGTGCCAGCAGTTGGGCTAGCGGGAACCACGAGCAGTACTTC. Its protein is CASSWASGNHEQYF.

V usage is TRBV7-9 and J usage is TRBJ1-1, with 7 bases that match TRBD1. Germline loops: CDR1 SEHNR, CDR2 FQNEAQ (reference sequence). V gave up 8 bases and J gave up 5 bases; unmatched junction bases: 11. The CDR3 totals 14 residues. CDR3 nucleotide sequence: TGTGCCAGCGAAACCCAGGGGGTACGTACTGAAGCTTTCTTT. It codes for CASETQGVRTEAFF.

The V and J genes are TRBV30 and TRBJ2-7, with a tentative D call TRBD2 (6 bases). Germline V gene data show CDR1 as GTSNPN and CDR2 as SVGIG (reference sequence). The V end lost 3 bases, the J end lost 7 bases, and 16 bases lay between the germline ends. This CDR3 contains 13 residues. The CDR3 region has the DNA TGTGCCTGGAGCCCTACCCGGGCGGGGGAGCAGTACTTC. Translated, it gives CAWSPTRAGEQYF.

The chain is built from TRBV6-6 and TRBJ1-2, with D perhaps TRBD1 (6 bases). The CDR3 covers 12 residues. The V end lost 7 bases, the J end lost 2 bases, and 8 bases lay between the germline ends. CDR1 and CDR2 from the germline V gene are MNHNY and SVGAGI (reference sequence). The CDR3 nucleotides are TGTGCCAGCACCGACAGGAACTATGGCTACACCTTC. It yields the protein CASTDRNYGYTF.

This chain uses TRBV30 with TRBJ1-1; weak D call: TRBD1 (6 bases). Trimming took 1 base from V and 3 from J, leaving 9 bases between them. CDR1 is GTSNPN and CDR2 is SVGIG in the germline V gene (reference sequence). The CDR3 runs to 13 residues. The CDR3 sequence: CAWSEGGDTEAFF. The CDR3 bases are TGTGCCTGGAGTGAGGGGGGGGACACTGAAGCTTTCTTT.

The chain combines TRBV10-3 with TRBJ2-4; D is undetermined. Germline CDR1 and CDR2: ENHRY and SYGVKD. The CDR3 totals 17 residues. Trimming cost V 0 bases and J 0 bases, with 12 bases left between them. CDR3 residues: CAISESNSLIAKNIQYF. CDR3 nucleotides: TGTGCCATCAGTGAGTCGAACTCACTTATAGCCAAAAACATTCAGTACTTC.

The chain joins TRBV28 to TRBJ1-5, with D perhaps TRBD1 (6 bases). The CDR3 has 14 amino acids. CDR1 and CDR2 (germline): MDHEN, SYDVKM. The V gene lost 6 bases and the J gene lost 6 bases, with 15 bases spanning the gap. The CDR3 reads CASRFNRVAQPQHF. The CDR3 nucleotides read TGTGCCAGCAGGTTTAACAGGGTGGCTCAGCCCCAGCATTTT.

The table lists this clone with a count of one. The genes are TRBV2 and TRBJ2-7; no definite D call. Trimming stripped 4 bases from V and 2 bases from J, with 9 bases between. This CDR3 comprises 13 residues. Germline-derived CDR1 and CDR2 are SNHLY and FYNNEI. The CDR3, as DNA: TGTGCCAGCAGTGTAGAAAAGACCTACGAGCAGTACTTC. This gives the protein CASSVEKTYEQYF.

The rearrangement joins TRBV7-2 to TRBJ1-2; the match to TRBD1 covers 8 bases. In germline, CDR1 is SGHTA, CDR2 FQGNSA. The CDR3 runs 15 residues. V lost 5 bases to trimming and J lost 4 bases; unmatched junction nucleotides: 9. The CDR3 protein is CASSPKGQGSYGYTF. DNA of the CDR3: TGTGCCAGCAGCCCCAAAGGACAGGGATCCTATGGCTACACCTTC. Looking up the rest from reference TRBV7-2 and TRBJ1-2 gives the full variable domain: GAGVSQSPSNKVTEKGKDVELRCDPISGHTALYWYRQSLGQGLEFLIYFQGNSAPDKSGLPSDRFSAERTGGSVSTLTIQRTQQEDSAVYLCASSPKGQGSYGYTFGSGTRLTVV.

The CDR3 loop is CASHWYNTEAFF. As DNA, the CDR3 is TGTGCCAGTCACTGGTATAACACTGAAGCTTTCTTT. The rearrangement joins TRBV19 to TRBJ1-1; D uncertain. Trimming shortened V by 8 bases and J by 2 bases, and 9 bases separated the two germline ends. The CDR3 loop spans 12 amino acids. CDR1 and CDR2 from the germline V gene are LNHDA and SQIVND (reference sequence).